This T cell receptor (beta chain) was observed in a study of cytomegalovirus exposure and HLA in healthy donors. For this clone: Its specificity is unknown.

PCR amplification relied on 60 Vbeta primers (plus 13 Jbeta primers). Libraries were prepared by immunoSEQ multiplex PCR; TCRdb keeps only in-frame clonotypes and omits some of them. The sample holds 65,000 to 80,000 clones, around three quarters seen once. CDR3 size: 14 residues. J lost 2 bases, V lost 7 bases, and 6 bases had no gene match. Germline CDR1 and CDR2: LNHDA and SQIVND (reference sequence). Whole-study findings and limits: A few chains tied to CMV proved CMV antigen-specific in vitro.

The sequence derives from a woman in her forties in good health and CMV-seropositive. J is TRBJ2-3 and V is TRBV19, with 7 bases fitting TRBD1. Sequencing was performed on PBMCs. CDR3: CASTPGQFTDTQYF. In nucleotides, the CDR3 is TGTGCCAGTACCCCGGGACAGTTCACAGATACGCAGTATTTT.